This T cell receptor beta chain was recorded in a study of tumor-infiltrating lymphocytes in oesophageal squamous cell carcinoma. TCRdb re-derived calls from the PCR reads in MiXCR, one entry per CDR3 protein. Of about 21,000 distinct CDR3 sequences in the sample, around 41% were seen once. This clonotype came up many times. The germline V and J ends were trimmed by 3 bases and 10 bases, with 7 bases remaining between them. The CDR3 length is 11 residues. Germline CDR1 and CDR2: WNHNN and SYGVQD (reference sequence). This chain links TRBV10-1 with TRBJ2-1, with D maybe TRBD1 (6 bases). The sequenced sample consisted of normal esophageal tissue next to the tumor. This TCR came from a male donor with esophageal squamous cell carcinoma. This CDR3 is CASSEGTEQFF. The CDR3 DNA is TGCGCCAGCAGTGAAGGGACAGAGCAGTTCTTC.